A selection of T cell receptor beta chains follows, all from one sample in a study of CD8 T cells in ankylosing spondylitis. TCRdb reanalysed the 5' RACE reads using MiXCR and keeps one entry per CDR3 protein. Found here are approximately 130,000 distinct CDR3 sequences, 9.5% to 12% of them singletons; the top ten hold about 4%. The sample consisted of blood, either unsorted or a sorted T cell fraction (not recorded which). The receptors come from a female donor with ankylosing spondylitis or in good health (not recorded which). CDR3s include the opening cysteine and the closing phenylalanine or tryptophan. The D gene is left open where the match is weak. Clone size, where shown, is once, few, many, or a class for clones that have expanded.

clone size	J gene	D gene	V gene	CDR3 protein	CDR3 DNA
NA	TRBJ2-1	TRBD2	TRBV7-3	CASSLNVGEGEQFF	TGTGCCAGCAGCTTAAATGTTGGGGAGGGTGAGCAGTTCTTC
many	TRBJ1-5	NA	TRBV20-1	CSASRGDQPQHF	TGCAGTGCTAGTAGGGGGGATCAGCCCCAGCATTTT
many	TRBJ2-7	NA	TRBV7-9	CASSLVTPSGVLYEQYF	TGTGCCAGCAGCTTAGTCACACCCTCCGGGGTTCTCTACGAGCAGTACTTC
few	TRBJ2-7	TRBD2	TRBV28	CASSSPPGLAATYEQYF	TGTGCCAGCAGTTCCCCGCCCGGACTAGCAGCTACCTACGAGCAGTACTTC
NA	TRBJ1-3	NA	TRBV13	CASNLLGPSGNTIYF	TGTGCCAGCAACCTCCTAGGACCCTCTGGAAACACCATATATTTT
many	TRBJ1-1	NA	TRBV6-5	CASRRSTEAFF	TGTGCCAGCCGACGGAGCACTGAAGCTTTCTTT
many	TRBJ2-2	NA	TRBV2	CASSYNRELFF	TGTGCCAGCAGTTATAACCGGGAGCTGTTTTTT
many	TRBJ1-3	NA	TRBV19	CASMDSSGNTIYF	TGTGCCAGTATGGACTCCTCTGGAAACACCATATATTTT
few	TRBJ2-4	TRBD2	TRBV7-7	CASRSSGIAKNIQYF	TGTGCCAGCCGTTCAAGCGGGATAGCCAAAAACATTCAGTACTTC
NA	TRBJ1-1	NA	TRBV5-5	CASSPGDTFRGNTEAFF	TGTGCCAGCAGCCCCGGGGACACATTTCGAGGGAACACTGAAGCTTTCTTT
many	TRBJ2-7	TRBD2	TRBV12-3/TRBV12-4	CASSLGTSETYEQYF	TGTGCCAGCAGTTTAGGGACTAGCGAAACCTACGAGCAGTACTTC
NA	TRBJ2-3	NA	TRBV19	CASSIASSTDTQYF	TGTGCCAGTAGTATAGCGTCGAGCACAGATACGCAGTATTTT
many	TRBJ2-7	NA	TRBV5-1	CASSSGTYYEQYF	TGCGCCAGCAGCTCCGGAACATACTACGAGCAGTACTTC
many	TRBJ2-7	TRBD2	TRBV20-1	CSARSLGLAGYEQYF	TGCAGTGCTAGGTCCCTCGGACTAGCGGGCTACGAGCAGTACTTC
many	TRBJ2-3	TRBD2	TRBV7-2	CASSLGGLEQYF	TGTGCCAGCAGCTTAGGGGGACTAGAACAGTATTTT
many	TRBJ2-3	NA	TRBV12-3/TRBV12-4	CASSAPPDTQYF	TGTGCCAGCAGCGCGCCCCCAGATACGCAGTATTTT
many	TRBJ2-3	NA	TRBV12-3/TRBV12-4	CASPKRGGDTDTQYF	TGTGCCAGCCCAAAGAGGGGCGGTGACACAGATACGCAGTATTTT
many	TRBJ2-5	NA	TRBV10-3	CAISESMVGASPQETQYF	TGTGCCATCAGTGAGTCGATGGTGGGGGCTAGCCCGCAAGAGACCCAGTACTTC
many	TRBJ2-7	TRBD1	TRBV6-5	CASSYGQGAGYEQYF	TGTGCCAGCAGTTACGGACAGGGGGCAGGATACGAGCAGTACTTC
many	TRBJ2-7	NA	TRBV12-3/TRBV12-4	CASSSLRGSRVEQYF	TGTGCCAGCAGTTCTCTCCGGGGGTCTCGTGTCGAGCAGTACTTC
many	TRBJ2-7	TRBD2	TRBV29-1	CSVEAAGEQYF	TGCAGCGTTGAAGCAGCGGGGGAGCAGTACTTC
many	TRBJ2-2	NA	TRBV10-3	CAIRTGNTGELFF	TGTGCCATCAGGACGGGGAACACCGGGGAGCTGTTTTTT
NA	TRBJ2-2	NA	TRBV29-1	CSVRWDVNTGELFF	TGCAGCGTTCGTTGGGACGTGAACACCGGGGAGCTGTTTTTT
many	TRBJ1-1	NA	TRBV11-3	CASSSSIRDREEAFF	TGTGCCAGCAGCTCTAGTATTCGAGACCGAGAAGAAGCTTTCTTT
many	TRBJ2-1	TRBD2	TRBV6-8	CASSSGIAGYNEQFF	TGTGCCAGCAGTTCCGGGATAGCGGGGTACAATGAGCAGTTCTTC
few	TRBJ1-3	NA	TRBV5-1	CASSFRDTTSSGNTIYF	TGCGCCAGCAGCTTCCGGGACACCACGAGCTCTGGAAACACCATATATTTT
NA	TRBJ1-2	TRBD1	TRBV11-2	CASSQTGVSGYTF	TGTGCCAGCAGCCAGACAGGGGTCTCTGGCTACACCTTC
many	TRBJ1-2	NA	TRBV30	CAWSHQEIYGYTF	TGTGCCTGGAGTCACCAGGAGATCTATGGCTACACCTTC
many	TRBJ1-1	NA	TRBV10-1	CASSGLMNTEAFF	TGCGCCAGCAGTGGACTGATGAACACTGAAGCTTTCTTT
many	TRBJ1-1	TRBD1	TRBV7-3	CASSLTATGADEAFF	TGTGCCAGCAGCTTAACCGCGACAGGGGCAGATGAAGCTTTCTTT
many	TRBJ2-1	TRBD2	TRBV10-3	CAISVAGGEDNEQFF	TGTGCCATCAGCGTAGCGGGAGGGGAGGACAATGAGCAGTTCTTC
many	TRBJ2-3	NA	TRBV6-5	CASSSSGQKYF	TGTGCCAGCAGCTCTTCGGGACAAAAGTATTTT
many	TRBJ1-2	NA	TRBV29-1	CSVGTSRIYGYTF	TGCAGCGTGGGGACATCCCGGATCTATGGCTACACCTTC
few	TRBJ2-7	NA	TRBV23-1	CASSHAMIAFEQYF	TGCGCCAGCAGTCACGCGATGATTGCCTTCGAGCAGTACTTC
many	TRBJ1-1	NA	TRBV6-4	CASSAHRDTEAFF	TGTGCCAGCAGTGCTCACAGGGACACTGAAGCTTTCTTT
many	TRBJ2-1	NA	TRBV6-5	CASSYPSRGNEQFF	TGTGCCAGCAGTTACCCCTCCCGGGGAAATGAGCAGTTCTTC
many	TRBJ2-1	NA	TRBV10-3	CAISERSGAYNEQFF	TGTGCCATCAGTGAAAGGTCCGGGGCCTACAATGAGCAGTTCTTC
few	TRBJ2-3	NA	TRBV6-2/TRBV6-3	CASSYGVDTDTQYF	TGTGCCAGCAGTTACGGGGTAGACACAGATACGCAGTATTTT
many	TRBJ2-3	NA	TRBV7-9	CASSRDTQYF	TGTGCCAGCAGCAGGGATACGCAGTATTTT
many	TRBJ1-2	NA	TRBV5-1	CASSLEGSYGYTF	TGCGCCAGCAGCTTGGAGGGATCCTATGGCTACACCTTC
many	TRBJ1-2	NA	TRBV29-1	CSVGYSTFNYGYTF	TGCAGCGTAGGGTACAGCACATTCAACTATGGCTACACCTTC
many	TRBJ1-2	NA	TRBV5-1	CASSLVGQGNLHTF	NA
many	TRBJ2-2	NA	TRBV5-1	CASSPQGNTGELFF	TGCGCCAGCAGCCCGCAGGGAAACACCGGGGAGCTGTTTTTT
many	TRBJ2-1	NA	TRBV19	CASKERRAGEQFF	TGTGCCAGTAAGGAACGGAGGGCTGGTGAGCAGTTCTTC
many	TRBJ2-1	NA	TRBV5-1	CASSPPVGQLIEQFF	TGCGCCAGCAGCCCTCCCGTGGGGCAACTTATTGAGCAGTTCTTC
many	TRBJ1-2	NA	TRBV12-3/TRBV12-4	CASKGANYGYTF	TGTGCCAGCAAAGGGGCTAACTATGGCTACACCTTC
many	TRBJ1-5	NA	TRBV29-1	CSVRQNNQPQHF	TGCAGCGTTAGACAGAACAATCAGCCCCAGCATTTT
many	TRBJ1-4	NA	TRBV5-1	CASSFDPANEKLFF	TGCGCCAGCAGCTTCGATCCAGCTAATGAAAAACTGTTTTTT
many	TRBJ2-7	NA	TRBV19	CASSRAVSYEQYF	TGTGCCAGTAGTAGGGCGGTATCCTACGAGCAGTACTTC
NA	TRBJ2-3	TRBD2	TRBV20-1	CSAGGLAFSTDTQYF	TGCAGTGCAGGGGGACTAGCCTTCAGCACAGATACGCAGTATTTT